This TCR beta chain was sequenced for a study of cytomegalovirus exposure and HLA in healthy donors. Study-level findings and limits: Equally common other TCR beta chains were less clonally expanded than HLA-associated ones, a later analysis found. The study reported that TCR beta sequences accurately predicted HLA-A and HLA-B alleles in most subjects. As a later analysis revealed, most CMV-associated TCR beta chains appeared HLA-restricted.

About this clone: Its antigen is undetermined.

Primers: 60 Vbeta forward and 13 Jbeta reverse. The table came from immunoSEQ multiplex PCR; TCRdb's copy has only in-frame clones and leaves some out. The sample holds 78,000 or so clones; 62% are singletons and the top ten take 4% to 4.5%. What was sequenced was PBMCs. This TCR was recovered from a male donor in good health and CMV-seropositive.

CDR3 sequence (DNA): TGTGCCAGTAGCGATCGCGGGACTGACCCCTACGAGCAGTACTTC. Translated: CASSDRGTDPYEQYF. The chain couples TRBV19 to TRBJ2-7, with D possibly TRBD2 on 6 matching bases. CDR3 size: 15 residues. V was pared by 6 bases and J by 2 bases, with 17 bases between. Germline V CDR1 and CDR2: LNHDA, SQIVND (reference sequence). Drawing the rest from reference TRBV19 and TRBJ2-7, the complete variable domain is DGGITQSPKYLFRKEGQNVTLSCEQNLNHDAMYWYRQDPGQGLRLIYYSQIVNDFQKGDIAEGYSVSREKKESFPLTVTSAQKNPTAFYLCASSDRGTDPYEQYFGPGTRLTVT.